The 8 T cell receptor beta chains presented below share a single source sample, sequenced in a study of cytomegalovirus exposure and HLA in healthy donors. The PCR ran on 60 Vbeta and 13 Jbeta primers. Assay used: immunoSEQ multiplex PCR; TCRdb lists only in-frame clones, some missing. The sample yields roughly 100,000 clones, approximately 84% seen once. Sequencing was performed on PBMCs. Receptors were obtained from a male donor in good health and CMV-seronegative.

This clone was seen more than once but under ten times. The genes are TRBV5-1 and TRBJ2-7; a possible D gene is TRBD1 (5 bases). The CDR3 has 15 amino acids. The germline V gene has CDR1 SGHRS and CDR2 YFSETQ. Trimming took off 0 bases at V and 4 bases at J, with 14 bases between the two ends. Here the CDR3 reads CASSLGQSSPYEQYF. The CDR3 DNA follows: TGCGCCAGCAGCTTGGGACAGTCAAGCCCATACGAGCAGTACTTC.

This clone was recorded only once. This chain connects TRBV10-3 to TRBJ2-3, with 9 bases identical to TRBD2. CDR1 ENHRY and CDR2 SYGVKD come from the germline V gene. Trimming at V came to 4 bases and at J to 4 bases, leaving 3 bases not matched to a gene. This CDR3 is 14 amino acids long. The CDR3 here is CAISVASGADTQYF. The CDR3 nucleotides are TGTGCCATCAGTGTGGCTAGCGGGGCAGATACGCAGTATTTT.

The V gene is TRBV19, the J gene TRBJ2-2, with D tentatively TRBD2 (6 bases). The germline gives CDR1 LNHDA, CDR2 SQIVND (reference sequence). Trimming took off 9 bases at V and 6 bases at J, with 14 bases between the two ends. This CDR3 comprises 13 residues. In DNA, the CDR3 is TGTGCCAGACCCGCGGGGCCGCCCGGGGAGCTGTTTTTT. It specifies CARPAGPPGELFF.

This sequence joins TRBV19 and TRBJ2-2, with D possibly TRBD2 on 6 matching bases. The CDR3 is 15 amino acids. Trimming stripped 3 bases from V and 3 bases from J, with 11 bases between. Germline CDR1 and CDR2: LNHDA and SQIVND (reference sequence). CDR3 sequence (DNA): TGTGCCAGTAGTATGGGGGACTTTCACACCGGGGAGCTGTTTTTT. It specifies CASSMGDFHTGELFF.

V and J are TRBV10-3 and TRBJ1-1; D unresolved. There are 14 residues in the CDR3. V lost 3 bases, J lost 1 base, and 9 bases lay in between. Germline CDR1 is ENHRY and CDR2 is SYGVKD. Here the CDR3 reads CAISDLVKNTEAFF. The CDR3 DNA reads as TGTGCCATCAGTGATCTCGTTAAGAACACTGAAGCTTTCTTT.

Only a few counts were recorded for this clone. The chain recombines TRBV19 with TRBJ1-1; 8 bases line up with TRBD1. This CDR3 is 14 amino acids long. The V segment lost 8 bases and the J segment 5 bases; nucleotides outside the gene matches: 10. Per germline, CDR1 LNHDA and CDR2 SQIVND (reference sequence). CDR3 coding DNA: TGTGCCAGTGGGAACGGACAGGGACAAACTGAAGCTTTCTTT. Residues: CASGNGQGQTEAFF.

V and J are TRBV27 and TRBJ1-5; D unclear. The CDR3 has 12 amino acids. Germline-derived CDR1 and CDR2 are MNHEY and SMNVEV (reference sequence). Trimming took 0 bases from V and 9 from J, leaving 6 bases between them. CDR3: CASSLSASPQHF. The CDR3 coding sequence is TGTGCCAGCAGTTTATCAGCGTCGCCCCAGCATTTT.

This chain joins TRBV7-9 and TRBJ1-2; 9 bases are shared with TRBD1. The CDR3 is 15 amino acids. Looked up from germline, CDR1 is SEHNR and CDR2 is FQNEAQ (reference sequence). Unmatched junction bases numbered 10, after V lost 4 bases and J lost 7 bases. The CDR3 sequence: CASSSKPGQGRGYTF. The CDR3 bases are TGTGCCAGCAGCTCCAAACCGGGACAGGGTCGTGGCTACACCTTC.